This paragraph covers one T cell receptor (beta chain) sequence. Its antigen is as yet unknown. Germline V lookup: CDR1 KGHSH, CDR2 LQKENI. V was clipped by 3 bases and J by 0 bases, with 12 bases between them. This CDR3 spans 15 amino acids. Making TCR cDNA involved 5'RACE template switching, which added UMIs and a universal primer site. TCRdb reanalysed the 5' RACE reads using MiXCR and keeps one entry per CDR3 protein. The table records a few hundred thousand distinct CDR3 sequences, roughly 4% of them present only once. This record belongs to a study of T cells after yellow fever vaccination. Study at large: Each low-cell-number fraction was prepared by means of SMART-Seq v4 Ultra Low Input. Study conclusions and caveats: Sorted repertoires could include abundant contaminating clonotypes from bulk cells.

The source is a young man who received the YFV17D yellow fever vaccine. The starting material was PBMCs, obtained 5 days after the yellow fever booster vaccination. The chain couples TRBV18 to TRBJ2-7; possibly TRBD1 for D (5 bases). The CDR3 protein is CASSPNGQGSYEQYF. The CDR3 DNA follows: TGTGCCAGCTCACCGAATGGGCAGGGCTCCTACGAGCAGTACTTC.